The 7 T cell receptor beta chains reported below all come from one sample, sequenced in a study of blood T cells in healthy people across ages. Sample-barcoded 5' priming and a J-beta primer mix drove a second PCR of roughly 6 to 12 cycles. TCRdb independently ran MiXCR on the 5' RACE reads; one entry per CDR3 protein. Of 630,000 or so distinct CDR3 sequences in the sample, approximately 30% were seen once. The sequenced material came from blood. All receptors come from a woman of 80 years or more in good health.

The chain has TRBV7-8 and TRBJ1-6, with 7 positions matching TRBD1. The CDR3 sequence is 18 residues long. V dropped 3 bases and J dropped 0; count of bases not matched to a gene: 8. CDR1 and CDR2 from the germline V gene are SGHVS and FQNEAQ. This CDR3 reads CASSFGQVGSSYNSPLHF. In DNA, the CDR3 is TGTGCCAGCAGCTTCGGACAGGTCGGGAGCTCCTATAATTCACCCCTCCACTTT.

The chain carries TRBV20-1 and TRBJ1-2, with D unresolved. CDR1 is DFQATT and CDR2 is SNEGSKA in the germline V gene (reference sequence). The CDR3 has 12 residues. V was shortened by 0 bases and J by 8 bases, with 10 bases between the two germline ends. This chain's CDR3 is CSARDILEGYTF. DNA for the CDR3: TGCAGTGCTAGAGATATCTTGGAGGGCTACACCTTC.

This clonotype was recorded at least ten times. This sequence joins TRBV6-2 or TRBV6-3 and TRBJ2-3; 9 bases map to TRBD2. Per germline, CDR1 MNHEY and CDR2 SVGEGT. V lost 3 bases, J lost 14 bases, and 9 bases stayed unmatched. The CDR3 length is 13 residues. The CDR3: CASSYSGTSYGYF. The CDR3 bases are TGTGCCAGCAGTTATTCCGGGACTAGCTATGGGTATTTT.

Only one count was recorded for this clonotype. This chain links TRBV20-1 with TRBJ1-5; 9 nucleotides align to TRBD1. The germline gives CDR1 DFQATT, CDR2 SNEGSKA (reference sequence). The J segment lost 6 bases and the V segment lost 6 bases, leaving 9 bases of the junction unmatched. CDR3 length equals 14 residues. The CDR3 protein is CSAQRQGEVQPQHF. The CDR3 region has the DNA TGCAGTGCCCAGAGACAGGGGGAGGTTCAGCCCCAGCATTTT.

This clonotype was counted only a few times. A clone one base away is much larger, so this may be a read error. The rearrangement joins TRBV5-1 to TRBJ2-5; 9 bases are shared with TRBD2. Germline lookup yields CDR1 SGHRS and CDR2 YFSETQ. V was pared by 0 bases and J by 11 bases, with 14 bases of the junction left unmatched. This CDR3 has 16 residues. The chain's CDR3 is CASSLVAGAGYNEQYF. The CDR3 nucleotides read TGCGCCAGCAGCTTGGTAGCGGGGGCCGGGTACAATGAGCAGTACTTC.

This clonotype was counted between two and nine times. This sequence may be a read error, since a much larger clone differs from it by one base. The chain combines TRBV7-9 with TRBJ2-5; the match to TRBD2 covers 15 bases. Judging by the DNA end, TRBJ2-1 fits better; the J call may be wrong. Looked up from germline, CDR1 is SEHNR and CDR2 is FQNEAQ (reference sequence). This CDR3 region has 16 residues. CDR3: CASTPGLAGGQETQFF. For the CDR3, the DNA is TGTGCCAGCACCCCGGGACTAGCGGGGGGACAAGAGACCCAGTTCTTC.

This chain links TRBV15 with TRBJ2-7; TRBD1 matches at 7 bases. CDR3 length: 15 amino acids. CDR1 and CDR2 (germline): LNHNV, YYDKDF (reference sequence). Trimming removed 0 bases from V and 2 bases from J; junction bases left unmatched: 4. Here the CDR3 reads CATSRDLTGTYEQYF. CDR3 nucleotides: TGTGCCACCAGCAGAGATCTGACAGGGACCTACGAGCAGTACTTC.